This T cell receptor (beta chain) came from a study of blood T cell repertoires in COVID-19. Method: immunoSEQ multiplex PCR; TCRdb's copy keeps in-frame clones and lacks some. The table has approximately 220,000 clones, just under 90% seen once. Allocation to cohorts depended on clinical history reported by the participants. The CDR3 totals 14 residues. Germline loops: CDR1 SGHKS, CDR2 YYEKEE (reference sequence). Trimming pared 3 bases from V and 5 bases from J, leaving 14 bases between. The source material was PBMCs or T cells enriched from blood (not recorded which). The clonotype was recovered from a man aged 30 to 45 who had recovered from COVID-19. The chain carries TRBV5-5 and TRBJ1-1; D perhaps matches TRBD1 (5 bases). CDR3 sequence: CASSSNQGITEAFF. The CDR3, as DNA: TGTGCCAGCAGCTCGAATCAGGGAATTACTGAAGCTTTCTTT.